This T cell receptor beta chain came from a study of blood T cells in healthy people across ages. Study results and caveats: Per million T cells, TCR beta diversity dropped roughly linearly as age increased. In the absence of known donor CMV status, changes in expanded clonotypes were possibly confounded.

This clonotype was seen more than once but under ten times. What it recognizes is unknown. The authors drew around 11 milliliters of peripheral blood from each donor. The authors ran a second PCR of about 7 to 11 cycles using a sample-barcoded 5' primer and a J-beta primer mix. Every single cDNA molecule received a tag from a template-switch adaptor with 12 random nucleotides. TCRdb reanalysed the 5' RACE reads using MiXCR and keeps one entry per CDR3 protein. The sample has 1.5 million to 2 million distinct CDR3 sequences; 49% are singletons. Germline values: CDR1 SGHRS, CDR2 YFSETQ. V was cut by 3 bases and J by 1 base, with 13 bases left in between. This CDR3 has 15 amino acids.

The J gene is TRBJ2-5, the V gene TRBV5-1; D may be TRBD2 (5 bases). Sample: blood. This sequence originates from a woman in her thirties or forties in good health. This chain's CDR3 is CASSYYGEPQETQYF. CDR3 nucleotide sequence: TGCGCCAGCAGCTACTACGGGGAGCCCCAAGAGACCCAGTACTTC.